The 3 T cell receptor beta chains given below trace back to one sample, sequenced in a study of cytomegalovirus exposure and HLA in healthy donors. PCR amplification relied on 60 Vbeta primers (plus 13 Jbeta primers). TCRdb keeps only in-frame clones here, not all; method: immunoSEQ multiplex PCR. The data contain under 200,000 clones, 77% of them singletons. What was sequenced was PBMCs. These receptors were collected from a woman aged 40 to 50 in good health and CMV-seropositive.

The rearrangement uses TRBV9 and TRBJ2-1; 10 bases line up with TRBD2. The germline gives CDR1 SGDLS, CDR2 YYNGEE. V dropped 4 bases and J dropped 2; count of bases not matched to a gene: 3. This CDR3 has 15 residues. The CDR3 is CASSTSGNTYNEQFF. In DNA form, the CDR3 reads TGTGCCAGCAGCACTAGCGGGAACACCTACAATGAGCAGTTCTTC.

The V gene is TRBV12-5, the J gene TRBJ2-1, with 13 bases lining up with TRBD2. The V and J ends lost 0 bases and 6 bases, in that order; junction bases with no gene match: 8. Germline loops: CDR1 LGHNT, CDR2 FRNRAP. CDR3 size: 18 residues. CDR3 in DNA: TGTGCTAGTGGTTTGGTAACCCTACTAGCGGGAGGGGGCAATGAGCAGTTCTTC. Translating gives CASGLVTLLAGGGNEQFF.

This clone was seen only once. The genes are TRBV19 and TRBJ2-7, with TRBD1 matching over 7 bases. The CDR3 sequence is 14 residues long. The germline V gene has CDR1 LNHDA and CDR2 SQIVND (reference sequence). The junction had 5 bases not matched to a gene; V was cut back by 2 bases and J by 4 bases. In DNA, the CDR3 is TGTGCCAGTAGTATAAGGGACAGTAAATACGAGCAGTACTTC. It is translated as CASSIRDSKYEQYF.